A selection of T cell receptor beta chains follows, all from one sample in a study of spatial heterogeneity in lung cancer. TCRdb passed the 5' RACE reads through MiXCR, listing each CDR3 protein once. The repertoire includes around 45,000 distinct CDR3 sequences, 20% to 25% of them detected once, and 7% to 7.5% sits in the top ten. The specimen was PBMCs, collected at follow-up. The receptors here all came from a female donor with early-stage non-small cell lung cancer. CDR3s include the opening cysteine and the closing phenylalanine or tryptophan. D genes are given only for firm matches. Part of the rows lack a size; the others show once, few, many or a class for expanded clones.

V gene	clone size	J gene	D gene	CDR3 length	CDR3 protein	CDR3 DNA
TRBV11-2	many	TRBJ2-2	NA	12	CASSLGAGELFF	TGTGCCAGCAGCTTGGGAGCCGGGGAGCTGTTTTTT
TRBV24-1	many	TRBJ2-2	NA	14	CATSQSWGPGELFF	TGTGCCACCTCCCAGTCGTGGGGCCCCGGGGAGCTGTTTTTT
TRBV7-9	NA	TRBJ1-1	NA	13	CASSSQSNTEAFF	TGTGCCAGCAGTTCACAGTCGAACACTGAAGCTTTCTTT
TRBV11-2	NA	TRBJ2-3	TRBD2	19	CASSFGRSGRGPSTDTQYF	TGTGCCAGCAGCTTCGGTCGGAGCGGGAGGGGACCTAGCACAGATACGCAGTATTTT
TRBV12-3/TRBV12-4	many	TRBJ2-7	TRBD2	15	CASSPRTSGSYEQYF	TGTGCCAGCAGTCCGAGGACTAGCGGCTCCTACGAGCAGTACTTC
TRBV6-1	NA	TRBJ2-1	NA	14	CASSTRRPGDEQFF	TGTGCCAGCAGTACCCGGCGGCCAGGAGATGAGCAGTTCTTC
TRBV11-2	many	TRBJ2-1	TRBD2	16	CASSLLAGVGFDEQFF	TGTGCCAGCAGTTTACTAGCGGGGGTTGGTTTCGATGAGCAGTTCTTC
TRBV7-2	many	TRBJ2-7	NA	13	CASSLRATYEQYF	TGTGCCAGCAGCTTAAGGGCCACTTACGAGCAGTACTTC
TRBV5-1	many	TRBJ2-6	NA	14	CASSRPGGANVLTF	TGCGCCAGCAGCAGGCCAGGCGGGGCCAACGTCCTGACTTTC
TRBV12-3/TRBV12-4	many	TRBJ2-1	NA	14	CASSLARDYNEQFF	TGTGCCAGCAGTTTAGCCAGGGATTACAATGAGCAGTTCTTC
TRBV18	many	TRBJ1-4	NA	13	CASSQGHMGKLFF	TGTGCCAGCTCCCAGGGGCACATGGGAAAACTGTTTTTT
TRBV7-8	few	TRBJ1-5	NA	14	CASSRSENNQPQHF	TGTGCCAGCAGCCGGTCGGAAAACAATCAGCCCCAGCATTTT
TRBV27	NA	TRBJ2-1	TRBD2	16	CASGLEGLAGWDEQFF	TGTGCCAGCGGCCTGGAGGGCCTAGCGGGGTGGGATGAGCAGTTCTTC
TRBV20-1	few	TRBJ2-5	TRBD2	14	CSATVSGWAETQYF	TGCAGTGCGACGGTTAGCGGGTGGGCCGAGACCCAGTACTTC
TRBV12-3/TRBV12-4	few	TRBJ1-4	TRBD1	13	CASTRTGSEKLFF	TGTGCCAGCACCCGGACAGGGAGCGAAAAACTGTTTTTT
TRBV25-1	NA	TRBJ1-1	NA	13	CASSVVGNTEAFF	TGTGCCAGCAGTGTGGTAGGGAACACTGAAGCTTTCTTT
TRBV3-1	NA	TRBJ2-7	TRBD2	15	CASSLRTSPFYEQYF	TGTGCCAGCAGCCTGAGGACTAGCCCATTTTACGAGCAGTACTTC
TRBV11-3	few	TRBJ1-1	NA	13	CASSLDRHTEAFF	TGTGCCAGCAGCTTAGATCGGCACACTGAAGCTTTCTTT
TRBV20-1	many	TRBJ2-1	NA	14	CSALLSPLYNEQFF	TGCAGTGCCCTACTTTCCCCCCTATACAATGAGCAGTTCTTC
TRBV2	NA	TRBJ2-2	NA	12	CASSPRTGELFF	TGTGCCAGCAGTCCTCGCACCGGGGAGCTGTTTTTT
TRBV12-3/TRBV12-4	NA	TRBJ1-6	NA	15	CASSPPPGRGSPLHF	TGTGCCAGCAGTCCCCCGCCAGGGAGGGGATCACCCCTCCACTTT
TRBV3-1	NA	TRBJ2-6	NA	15	CASSQDISGANVLTF	TGTGCCAGCAGCCAGGACATCTCTGGGGCCAACGTCCTGACTTTC
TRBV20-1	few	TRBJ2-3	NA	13	CSASSESTDTQYF	TGCAGTGCTAGTTCCGAGAGCACAGATACGCAGTATTTT